This TCR beta chain derives from a study of CD8 T cells in Susac syndrome. Roughly 0.45 to 1 ug RNA was reverse transcribed with random hexamers. TCRdb recomputed calls from the immunoSEQ multiplex PCR reads with MiXCR, one row per CDR3 protein. The sample lists around 170,000 distinct CDR3 sequences, 95% to 97% occurring once. The CDR3 runs to 15 residues. The germline gives CDR1 SQVTM, CDR2 ANQGSEA. With 8 bases clipped from V and 4 bases from J, the junction kept 14 bases outside the gene matches. The TCR comes from a human donor with Susac syndrome. V gene TRBV29-1 combines with J gene TRBJ2-1; 7 positions match TRBD2. The specimen was CD4+ T cells from PBMCs. CDR3 sequence: CSSRAGAGPYNEQFF. DNA of the CDR3: TGCAGCTCCCGGGCGGGAGCGGGACCGTACAATGAGCAGTTCTTC.